This paragraph covers one T cell receptor (beta chain) sequence. Sequence at one end of the junction differs from germline and may be a read error. This entry is derived from a study of blood T cell repertoires in COVID-19. Study-level background: Some COVID-19 samples were acute and others convalescent; all came from the United States, Italy and Spain.

The CDR3 has 17 residues. Germline assignment: CDR1 MGHDK and CDR2 SYGVNS. As originally analysed: Estimated nucleated cell counts came from reference gene primer amplification. Assay used: immunoSEQ multiplex PCR; TCRdb lists only in-frame clones, some missing. D and trimming were read from the DNA, whereas the V and J calls and clone size are those reported in that table. Of around 250,000 clones listed, around four fifths are singletons. The receptor was isolated from a man aged 60 to 69 who had recovered from COVID-19. The sequenced sample consisted of peripheral blood. The chain combines TRBV25-1 with TRBJ2-2; tentatively, D is TRBD1 (5 bases). The CDR3 sequence is CTSSEYKGSTNTGELFF. The DNA of the CDR3 is TGTACCAGCAGTGAATATAAGGGGTCAACGAACACCGGGGAGCTGTTTTTT.